Listed below are T cell receptor beta chains from one sample, sequenced in a study of CD8 T cells in ankylosing spondylitis. TCRdb reprocessed the 5' RACE reads with MiXCR, giving one entry per CDR3 protein. Altogether roughly 440,000 distinct CDR3 sequences are present, 15% to 20% being singletons, with the ten largest covering 1%. Material for sequencing was blood, either unsorted or a sorted T cell fraction (not recorded which). The receptors shown here come from a male donor with ankylosing spondylitis. Each CDR3 is given with its conserved first and last residue. D genes are given only for firm matches. Not every row has a clone size; where given, it reads once, few, many or a size class.

D gene: .; clone size: few; V gene: TRBV6-1; J gene: TRBJ1-1; CDR3 protein: CASSGPANTEAFF; CDR3 DNA: TGTGCCTCCTCCGGGCCCGCGAACACTGAAGCTTTCTTT
D gene: .; clone size: .; V gene: TRBV24-1; J gene: TRBJ1-1; CDR3 protein: CATRPQGFNTEAFF; CDR3 DNA: TGTGCCACCCGCCCCCAGGGCTTCAACACTGAAGCTTTCTTT
D gene: .; clone size: few; V gene: TRBV7-3; J gene: TRBJ2-1; CDR3 protein: CGKPEVEQFF; CDR3 DNA: TGTGGTAAACCAGAGGTTGAGCAGTTCTTC
D gene: TRBD2; clone size: few; V gene: TRBV5-1; J gene: TRBJ2-5; CDR3 protein: CASSLSVAGESAAQYF; CDR3 DNA: TGCGCCAGCAGCTTGAGTGTAGCGGGAGAATCGGCGGCCCAGTACTTC
D gene: .; clone size: .; V gene: TRBV6-1; J gene: TRBJ1-6; CDR3 protein: CASSPGRETSPLHF; CDR3 DNA: TGTGCCAGCAGTCCTGGCAGGGAGACGTCACCCCTCCACTTT
D gene: .; clone size: .; V gene: TRBV27; J gene: TRBJ2-2; CDR3 protein: CASRSGQSNTGELFF; CDR3 DNA: TGTGCCAGCCGAAGTGGACAGTCGAACACCGGGGAGCTGTTTTTT
D gene: TRBD2; clone size: .; V gene: TRBV5-5; J gene: TRBJ2-1; CDR3 protein: CASSRGLAGGGDEQFF; CDR3 DNA: TGTGCCAGCAGCCGTGGACTAGCGGGAGGGGGGGATGAGCAGTTCTTC
D gene: TRBD1; clone size: .; V gene: TRBV19; J gene: TRBJ1-2; CDR3 protein: CASSITGEDGYTF; CDR3 DNA: TGTGCCAGTAGTATAACAGGGGAAGATGGCTACACCTTC
D gene: .; clone size: few; V gene: TRBV20-1; J gene: TRBJ1-6; CDR3 protein: CSARDPRQERNSPLHF; CDR3 DNA: TGCAGTGCTAGAGATCCCCGACAGGAGAGAAATTCACCCCTCCACTTT
D gene: .; clone size: few; V gene: TRBV3-1; J gene: TRBJ2-3; CDR3 protein: CASSPSGGYGRDTQYF; CDR3 DNA: TGTGCCAGCAGCCCCTCAGGGGGGTACGGGCGGGATACGCAGTATTTT
D gene: .; clone size: .; V gene: TRBV5-5; J gene: TRBJ1-2; CDR3 protein: CASSSSRGSSYGYTF; CDR3 DNA: TGTGCCAGCAGCTCGTCGAGGGGGTCCTCCTATGGCTACACCTTC
D gene: TRBD1; clone size: .; V gene: TRBV19; J gene: TRBJ2-7; CDR3 protein: CASSSPRGARTGESYEQYF; CDR3 DNA: TGTGCCAGTAGTTCTCCCCGAGGGGCCCGGACAGGGGAATCCTACGAGCAGTACTTC
D gene: .; clone size: .; V gene: TRBV7-9; J gene: TRBJ2-3; CDR3 protein: CASSMGLPDTQYF; CDR3 DNA: TGTGCCAGCAGCATGGGACTCCCAGATACGCAGTATTTT
D gene: TRBD1; clone size: few; V gene: TRBV11-2; J gene: TRBJ2-1; CDR3 protein: CASSSGQNNEQFF; CDR3 DNA: TGTGCCAGCAGCTCGGGACAGAACAATGAGCAGTTCTTC
D gene: .; clone size: .; V gene: TRBV28; J gene: TRBJ2-1; CDR3 protein: CASSLRGKGEQFF; CDR3 DNA: TGTGCCAGCTCTTTACGAGGGAAGGGTGAGCAGTTCTTC
D gene: TRBD1; clone size: .; V gene: TRBV6-1; J gene: TRBJ2-4; CDR3 protein: CASSHSGTGLYF; CDR3 DNA: TGTGCCAGCAGTCACTCCGGGACAGGGCTTTACTTC
D gene: .; clone size: few; V gene: TRBV5-4; J gene: TRBJ2-1; CDR3 protein: CASSEQGGYEQFF; CDR3 DNA: TGTGCCAGCAGCGAACAGGGTGGTTATGAGCAGTTCTTC
D gene: TRBD1; clone size: .; V gene: TRBV27; J gene: TRBJ2-3; CDR3 protein: CASSFGQGFSTDTQYF; CDR3 DNA: TGTGCCAGCAGTTTTGGACAGGGTTTTAGCACAGATACGCAGTATTTT
D gene: .; clone size: .; V gene: TRBV5-1; J gene: TRBJ2-2; CDR3 protein: CASSLETGTGELFF; CDR3 DNA: TGCGCCAGCAGCTTGGAGACAGGCACCGGGGAGCTGTTTTTT
D gene: TRBD2; clone size: few; V gene: TRBV15; J gene: TRBJ2-1; CDR3 protein: CATSRDHSGSAHNEQFF; CDR3 DNA: TGTGCCACCAGCAGAGATCATAGCGGGAGTGCCCACAATGAGCAGTTCTTC
D gene: .; clone size: few; V gene: TRBV6-1; J gene: TRBJ1-6; CDR3 protein: CASSAKGGEYPLHF; CDR3 DNA: TGTGCCAGCAGTGCCAAAGGGGGGGAATATCCCCTCCACTTT
D gene: .; clone size: few; V gene: TRBV29-1; J gene: TRBJ2-7; CDR3 protein: CSVRVDSFSYEQYF; CDR3 DNA: TGCAGCGTCCGAGTAGATTCGTTCTCCTACGAGCAGTACTTC
D gene: .; clone size: .; V gene: TRBV12-3/TRBV12-4; J gene: TRBJ1-2; CDR3 protein: CASSSRYRDRYTF; CDR3 DNA: TGTGCCAGCAGTTCTCGTTACAGGGATCGCTACACCTTC
D gene: .; clone size: .; V gene: TRBV6-1; J gene: TRBJ1-5; CDR3 protein: CASSLTGVRDQPQHF; CDR3 DNA: TGTGCCAGCAGTCTTACCGGGGTCAGGGATCAGCCCCAGCATTTT
D gene: .; clone size: few; V gene: TRBV7-2; J gene: TRBJ2-7; CDR3 protein: CASSLAPSDEQYF; CDR3 DNA: TGTGCCAGCAGCTTAGCGCCTAGCGACGAGCAGTACTTC
D gene: TRBD1; clone size: .; V gene: TRBV6-1; J gene: TRBJ1-1; CDR3 protein: CASSDGTGGGTEAFF; CDR3 DNA: TGTGCCAGCAGTGATGGGACAGGGGGGGGGACTGAAGCTTTCTTT
D gene: TRBD2; clone size: .; V gene: TRBV5-1; J gene: TRBJ2-1; CDR3 protein: CASSFGGVGNEQFF; CDR3 DNA: TGCGCCAGCAGCTTCGGGGGGGTCGGGAATGAGCAGTTCTTC
D gene: TRBD2; clone size: .; V gene: TRBV11-2; J gene: TRBJ2-2; CDR3 protein: CASSLKASGTAGELFF; CDR3 DNA: TGTGCCAGCAGCTTAAAGGCTAGCGGGACGGCCGGGGAGCTGTTTTTT
D gene: TRBD1; clone size: few; V gene: TRBV5-5; J gene: TRBJ2-7; CDR3 protein: CASSLAVGQGQGSYEQYF; CDR3 DNA: TGTGCCAGCAGCTTGGCTGTTGGACAGGGACAAGGTTCCTACGAGCAGTACTTC
D gene: .; clone size: .; V gene: TRBV29-1; J gene: TRBJ2-6; CDR3 protein: CSVTIPRDTRTWNAGANVLTF; CDR3 DNA: TGCAGCGTAACGATCCCACGGGACACCCGAACCTGGAACGCTGGGGCCAACGTCCTGACTTTC
D gene: TRBD2; clone size: few; V gene: TRBV6-2/TRBV6-3; J gene: TRBJ2-1; CDR3 protein: CASKKNSGGWLEQFF; CDR3 DNA: TGTGCCAGCAAAAAAAATAGCGGGGGGTGGCTTGAGCAGTTCTTC
D gene: .; clone size: .; V gene: TRBV5-1; J gene: TRBJ1-1; CDR3 protein: CASSLGGWGGGNTEAFF; CDR3 DNA: TGCGCCAGCAGCTTGGGAGGTTGGGGGGGAGGGAACACTGAAGCTTTCTTT
D gene: .; clone size: .; V gene: TRBV20-1; J gene: TRBJ1-1; CDR3 protein: CSALGQTNTEAFF; CDR3 DNA: TGCAGTGCCCTCGGACAGACGAACACTGAAGCTTTCTTT
D gene: .; clone size: many; V gene: TRBV29-1; J gene: TRBJ1-1; CDR3 protein: CSVETGYEGTEAFF; CDR3 DNA: TGCAGCGTTGAAACAGGCTACGAGGGCACTGAAGCTTTCTTT
D gene: TRBD1; clone size: many; V gene: TRBV11-2; J gene: TRBJ2-2; CDR3 protein: CASSPLDRVELFF; CDR3 DNA: TGTGCCAGCAGCCCCCTGGACAGGGTAGAGCTGTTTTTT
D gene: .; clone size: .; V gene: TRBV11-3; J gene: TRBJ2-1; CDR3 protein: CASSLSTGIPYNEQFF; CDR3 DNA: TGTGCCAGCAGCTTATCAACAGGGATCCCCTACAATGAGCAGTTCTTC
D gene: TRBD1; clone size: few; V gene: TRBV29-1; J gene: TRBJ1-2; CDR3 protein: CSVEGGTGGYGYTF; CDR3 DNA: TGCAGCGTTGAAGGTGGGACAGGTGGCTATGGCTACACCTTC
D gene: .; clone size: .; V gene: TRBV7-2; J gene: TRBJ1-1; CDR3 protein: CASSSQGILNTEAFF; CDR3 DNA: TGTGCCAGCAGCTCTCAGGGGATATTGAACACTGAAGCTTTCTTT
D gene: .; clone size: .; V gene: TRBV2; J gene: TRBJ2-7; CDR3 protein: CASSRHEYEQYF; CDR3 DNA: TGTGCCAGCAGTCGGCACGAATACGAGCAGTACTTC
D gene: .; clone size: few; V gene: TRBV20-1; J gene: TRBJ2-2; CDR3 protein: CSAREAATGELFF; CDR3 DNA: TGCAGTGCTAGGGAAGCGGCCACCGGGGAGCTGTTTTTT
D gene: .; clone size: few; V gene: TRBV29-1; J gene: TRBJ2-5; CDR3 protein: CSVPLAPTETQYF; CDR3 DNA: TGCAGCGTTCCCCTAGCCCCGACGGAGACCCAGTACTTC
D gene: .; clone size: many; V gene: TRBV12-3/TRBV12-4; J gene: TRBJ1-6; CDR3 protein: CASSFDSTRVATLHF; CDR3 DNA: TGTGCCAGCAGTTTTGACAGTACCCGGGTAGCAACCCTCCACTTT
D gene: .; clone size: few; V gene: TRBV20-1; J gene: TRBJ2-3; CDR3 protein: CSGRMAGTTDTQYF; CDR3 DNA: TGCAGTGGGAGGATGGCGGGTACCACAGATACGCAGTATTTT
D gene: TRBD1; clone size: few; V gene: TRBV5-1; J gene: TRBJ2-7; CDR3 protein: CASSDRDRGSYEQYF; CDR3 DNA: TGCGCCAGCAGCGACCGGGACAGGGGTTCCTACGAGCAGTACTTC
D gene: .; clone size: once; V gene: TRBV18; J gene: TRBJ2-7; CDR3 protein: CASSPPSRETYEQYF; CDR3 DNA: TGTGCCAGCTCACCCCCATCAAGGGAAACCTACGAGCAGTACTTC
D gene: .; clone size: .; V gene: TRBV3-1; J gene: TRBJ2-5; CDR3 protein: CASSQTHRETQYF; CDR3 DNA: TGTGCCAGCAGCCAAACCCATCGGGAGACCCAGTACTTC
D gene: .; clone size: few; V gene: TRBV11-3; J gene: TRBJ2-3; CDR3 protein: CASSARASTDTQYF; CDR3 DNA: TGTGCCAGCAGCGCCCGGGCCTCCACAGATACGCAGTATTTT
D gene: .; clone size: .; V gene: TRBV2; J gene: TRBJ2-1; CDR3 protein: CASSFIPYNEQFF; CDR3 DNA: TGTGCCAGCAGTTTTATCCCGTACAATGAGCAGTTCTTC
D gene: TRBD1; clone size: few; V gene: TRBV7-9; J gene: TRBJ1-4; CDR3 protein: CASSATGARNEKLFF; CDR3 DNA: TGTGCCAGCAGCGCCACAGGGGCCAGGAATGAAAAACTGTTTTTT
D gene: .; clone size: .; V gene: TRBV18; J gene: TRBJ1-5; CDR3 protein: CASSPTLSNQPQHF; CDR3 DNA: TGTGCCAGCTCCCCGACTTTGAGCAATCAGCCCCAGCATTTT
D gene: .; clone size: few; V gene: TRBV11-2; J gene: TRBJ2-2; CDR3 protein: CASSWGRGNTGELFF; CDR3 DNA: TGTGCCAGCAGCTGGGGCAGGGGGAACACCGGGGAGCTGTTTTTT
D gene: TRBD1; clone size: .; V gene: TRBV5-6; J gene: TRBJ1-6; CDR3 protein: CASSLLTGEHSPLHF; CDR3 DNA: TGTGCCAGCAGCCTCCTGACAGGGGAACATTCACCCCTCCACTTT
D gene: .; clone size: .; V gene: TRBV14; J gene: TRBJ2-4; CDR3 protein: CASSQSPRPGLAKNIQYF; CDR3 DNA: TGTGCCAGCAGCCAAAGCCCAAGGCCAGGACTAGCCAAAAACATTCAGTACTTC